This TCR beta chain was identified in a study of T-cell memory formation after mild COVID-19 (dated by TCRdb to about 2021). Context from the whole study: TCR sequence clusters from the two donors were largely donor specific. T-cell clones expanding and contracting after mild COVID-19 in a couple of donors were tracked by longitudinal TCRalpha and TCRbeta repertoire sequencing. The cohort was made up of two young adult volunteers, one female and one male, who were previously healthy. Study-wide conclusions, independent of this receptor: From day 15 to 85, contracting clones showed balanced CD4/CD8 phenotypes, whereas a second wave of clones that expanded from day 15 to 37 leaned towards CD4+. The second-wave clones that peaked on day 37 were not confirmed to be SARS-CoV-2 specific. Only two mild cases were covered by the study, and larger cohorts that include severe cases with pre-infection samples were considered necessary. Contracting CD4+ clones turned up mainly in the CM and EM memory subsets, whereas EMRA was where CD8+ clones were enriched. The detection of some responding clones in pre-infection memory suggests that pre-existing cross-reactive memory T cells joined the SARS-CoV-2 response.

V drops 11 bases and J drops 6 bases, leaving 16 bases in between. Its CDR3 holds 13 amino acids, cysteine through phenylalanine. Of the read, only the CDR3 DNA is kept; its 39 bases are in frame from base 1. CDR1 and CDR2 are read off the germline V gene as SGHVS and FQNEAQ. PBMCs were isolated by Ficoll-Paque density gradient centrifugation. There are a few counts of this clonotype. Its target antigen remains unknown. Base-call qualities are not available, and no considerably larger clone is one nucleotide away. The data were produced on an Illumina NovaSeq 6000. TCRalpha and TCRbeta cDNA libraries were constructed by 5'RACE with constant-segment primers, with sample barcodes and unique molecular identifiers being introduced. RNA was extracted from every sample with Trizol reagent. The libraries were amplified in two PCR steps, and the second step added a second sample barcode and Illumina TruSeq adapters. Sequencing of libraries was performed on an Illumina NovaSeq with 2 x 150 bp paired-end reads. From the authors' description of their analysis: The reads were demultiplexed and collapsed into UMI-guided consensus sequences using migec v1.2.7. With mixcr v2.1.11, UMI consensuses were aligned to TRA and TRB V and J templates and assembled into clonotypes. A clonotype was counted as expanded or contracted only if both edgeR and NoisET called the change significant, with noise models trained on biological replicates. For edgeR calls, the thresholds were a false discovery rate-adjusted p below 0.01 and a log2 fold-change of 1. As an exploratory analysis of dynamics, max-normalized trajectories of the 1000 most abundant clonotypes were examined with PCA combined with hierarchical clustering. Separately sequenced CD4+ and CD8+ repertoires were used to assign the CD4 or CD8 phenotype of responding clones. In-frame beta chains were kept once TCRdb had trimmed the public reads at Q25 with fastp and called clones with MiXCR. Entries are consolidated by CDR3 protein sequence, retaining the most common genes and DNA. The V and J calls follow TCRdb's processing rather than the paper's. Counted in this sample were about 120,000 distinct CDR3 sequences; approximately 15% of them appeared once. More than 11% of the sample is held by the ten biggest clonotypes.

What was sequenced was PBMCs or a T cell subset sorted from them (not recorded which). This TCR derives from an adult woman who had mild COVID-19 (a few samples of this study predate the infection). The sample titles of this study are shuffled in the database, so cell type and time point are left out; the donor was told from shared clones. The rearrangement combines TRBV7-8 with TRBJ1-4; the D gene is not confidently resolved. The DNA reads as follows: TGTGCCTGTACACTACGGGGTTATGAAAAACTGTTTTTT. This sequence encodes CACTLRGYEKLFF.